This TCR beta chain was sequenced in a study of blood T cells in healthy people across ages. A second PCR, run for roughly 7 to 11 cycles, used a sample-barcoded 5' primer plus a J-beta primer mix. In TCRdb, the 5' RACE reads were re-called with MiXCR into one record per CDR3 protein. The data show approximately 800,000 distinct CDR3 sequences, 30% to 45% seen once. Each sample yielded at least 5 micrograms of PBMC total RNA. V lost 5 bases and J lost 6, with 17 bases in between. CDR1 SGHTA and CDR2 FQGNSA come from the germline V gene. CDR3 length: 15 residues. The rearrangement links TRBV7-2 to TRBJ2-4; tentative D call: TRBD1 (7 bases). The sequenced sample consisted of blood. This clonotype was obtained from a man between 18 and 29 years old in good health. CDR3 DNA sequence: TGTGCCAGCAGCCCCCAGGGGGGAGCGGTAAACATTCAGTACTTC. Translation gives CASSPQGGAVNIQYF.